The clone carrying this T cell receptor (beta chain) appeared once. This record belongs to a study of blood T cell repertoires in COVID-19. Study-level information: Nucleic acid was either cDNA or gDNA, and it came from T cells, B-cell-depleted T cells, or PBMCs.

Germline CDR1 is MDHEN and CDR2 is SYDVKM. J gave up 0 bases and V 6 bases, and 16 bases lay outside the gene matches. The CDR3 is 19 amino acids. Profiling relied on immunoSEQ multiplex PCR, and the TCRdb table lists in-frame clones only, not all of them. The sample has around 400,000 clones, just under 90% seen once. All recovered Cohort 3 donors got two negative PCRs, got clearance, or saw symptom resolution. The TCR sequence derives from a young woman who had recovered from COVID-19. The sample comprised PBMCs or T cells enriched from blood (not recorded which). This chain links TRBV28 with TRBJ1-5, with TRBD1 identical over 8 bases. The CDR3 region has the DNA TGTGCCAGCAGCGCGAATTCGGGACAGGATGAATATAGCAATCAGCCCCAGCATTTT. Protein: CASSANSGQDEYSNQPQHF.